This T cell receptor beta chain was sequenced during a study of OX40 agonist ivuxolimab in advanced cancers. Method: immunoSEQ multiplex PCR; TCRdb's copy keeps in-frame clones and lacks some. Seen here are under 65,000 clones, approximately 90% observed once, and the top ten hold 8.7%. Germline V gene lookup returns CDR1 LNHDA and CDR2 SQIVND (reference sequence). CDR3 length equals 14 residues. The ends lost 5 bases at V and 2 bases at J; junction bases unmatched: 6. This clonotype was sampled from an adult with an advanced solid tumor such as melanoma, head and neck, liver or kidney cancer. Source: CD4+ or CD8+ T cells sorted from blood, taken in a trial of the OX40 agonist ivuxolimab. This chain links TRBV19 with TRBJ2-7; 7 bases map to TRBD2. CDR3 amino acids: CASSPGRVAYEQYF. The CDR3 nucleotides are TGTGCCAGTAGTCCGGGGAGGGTAGCCTACGAGCAGTACTTC.